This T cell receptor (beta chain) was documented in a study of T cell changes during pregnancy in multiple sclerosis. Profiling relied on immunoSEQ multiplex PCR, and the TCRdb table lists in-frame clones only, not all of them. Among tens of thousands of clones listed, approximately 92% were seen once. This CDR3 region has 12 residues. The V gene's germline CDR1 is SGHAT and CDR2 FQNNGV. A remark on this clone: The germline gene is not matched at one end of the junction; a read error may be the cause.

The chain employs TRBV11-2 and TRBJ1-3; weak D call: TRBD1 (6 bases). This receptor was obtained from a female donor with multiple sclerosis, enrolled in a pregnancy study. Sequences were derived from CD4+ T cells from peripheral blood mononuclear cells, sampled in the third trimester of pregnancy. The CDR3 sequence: CASSLGPAGGLF. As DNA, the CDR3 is TGTGCCAGCAGCTTAGGCCCTGCCGGGGGGCTCTTT. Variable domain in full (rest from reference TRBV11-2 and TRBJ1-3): EAGVAQSPRYKIIEKRQSVAFWCNPISGHATLYWYQQILGQGPKLLIQFQNNGVVDDSQLPKDRFSAERLKGVDSTLKIQPAKLEDSAVYLCASSLGPAGGLFGEGSWLTVV.